The rows below give T cell receptor beta chains drawn from one sample of a study of blood T cells in healthy people across ages. TCRdb passed the 5' RACE reads through MiXCR, listing each CDR3 protein once. This sample has about 1.8 million distinct CDR3 sequences; about 50% occur once, and the top ten carry about 2.1%. Sequenced material: blood. The source is a woman in her thirties or forties in good health. The CDR3 runs from the conserved cysteine through the conserved F or W.

TRBV20-1	TRBJ1-2	14	CSASNRGANYGYTF
TRBV20-1	TRBJ1-2	12	CSASGQGEGYTF
TRBV6-1	TRBJ2-3	10	CASSEAKQYF
TRBV14	TRBJ2-3	17	CASSPSRGFRWADTQYF
TRBV10-3	TRBJ1-2	11	CAISVGNGYTF
TRBV20-1	TRBJ2-3	17	CSARYGTGGYGTDTQYF
TRBV5-4	TRBJ1-2	16	CASSLGQVLIDHGYTF
TRBV10-2	TRBJ2-5	15	CASRSIGQGQETQYF
TRBV13	TRBJ1-2	15	CASSLGVWGPDGYTF
TRBV5-1	TRBJ2-1	13	CASSFAGWHEQFF
TRBV7-2	TRBJ2-1	15	CASSVAASNYNEQFF
TRBV12-3/TRBV12-4	TRBJ2-4	15	CASRTGQGAKNIQYF
TRBV12-3/TRBV12-4	TRBJ2-5	14	CASRAGPSRETQYF
TRBV7-9	TRBJ2-1	14	CASSIPSPYNEQFF
TRBV4-3	TRBJ2-3	15	CASGHFGGSTDTQYF
TRBV28	TRBJ2-7	13	CASSLPRGYEQYF
TRBV2	TRBJ2-2	15	CASSEVLTSFGELFF
TRBV6-6	TRBJ2-7	15	CTSSSAGTGAYEQYF
TRBV29-1	TRBJ2-7	13	CSVAERRGSEQYF
TRBV12-3/TRBV12-4	TRBJ1-2	13	CASSSREVGGYTF
TRBV28	TRBJ1-6	15	CASSRLDGKDSPLHF
TRBV12-3/TRBV12-4	TRBJ1-2	13	CASRPGTNNGYTF
TRBV6-6	TRBJ2-7	13	CASGPNRACEQYF
TRBV4-1	TRBJ1-2	14	CASSQLTDTYGYTF
TRBV14	TRBJ2-1	15	CASSQDPGRANEQFF
TRBV7-9	TRBJ2-7	15	CASSSQLAGVHEQYF
TRBV12-5	TRBJ2-1	15	CASGLGLTDYNEQFF
TRBV28	.	16	CASSPGQGPVEETQYF
TRBV20-1	TRBJ2-5	15	CSASRAGGLQESQYF
TRBV13	TRBJ1-4	14	CASSLTGRYEKLFF
TRBV5-1	TRBJ2-5	10	CASGQETQYF
TRBV5-1	TRBJ2-5	14	CASSTGLVAETQYF
TRBV12-3/TRBV12-4	TRBJ2-5	16	CASSLRLAGDRETQYF
TRBV4-3	TRBJ1-2	19	CASSQDPKGGGPPPHGYTF
TRBV9	TRBJ2-1	13	CASSPMGGAEQFF
TRBV5-1	TRBJ2-7	14	CASEIGTGSYEQYF
TRBV20-1	TRBJ2-5	15	CSAVLGTALWGTQYF
TRBV6-1	TRBJ1-1	17	CASRGTTGGLRNTEAFF
TRBV2	TRBJ2-1	16	CASSEARWGSYNEQFF